The 19 T cell receptor beta chains given below trace back to one sample, sequenced in a study of blood T cell repertoires in COVID-19. Assay: immunoSEQ multiplex PCR; the TCRdb copy retains only in-frame clones and omits some. Seen here are tens of thousands of clones, more than 90% observed once, and the top ten hold just over 9%. Sequencing used peripheral blood. These receptors were taken from a human donor in a cohort sampled during active COVID-19.

J is TRBJ2-7 and V is TRBV30, with D possibly matching TRBD1 (5 bases). Germline V gives CDR1 GTSNPN, CDR2 SVGIG (reference sequence). V was cut by 0 bases and J by 1 base, with 7 bases left in between. The CDR3 is 13 residues long. CDR3 in amino acids: CAWSVKGSYEQYF. The CDR3 bases are TGTGCCTGGAGTGTGAAGGGGTCCTACGAGCAGTACTTC.

The rearrangement uses TRBV19 and TRBJ2-7; TRBD2 matches 7 bases. The CDR3 loop spans 13 amino acids. Looked up from germline, CDR1 is LNHDA and CDR2 is SQIVND (reference sequence). With 5 bases clipped from V and 2 bases from J, the junction kept 3 bases outside the gene matches. CDR3 sequence: CASSAGDTYEQYF. DNA of the CDR3: TGTGCCAGTAGTGCGGGGGATACCTACGAGCAGTACTTC.

The chain couples TRBV18 to TRBJ2-1; D gene unclear. V lost 3 bases and J 9 bases, leaving 21 bases between the germline ends. The CDR3 contains 16 residues. Per germline, CDR1 KGHSH and CDR2 LQKENI. For the CDR3, the DNA is TGTGCCAGCTCACCCCCCCAAAGCGCTGGTGTTGGTGAGCAGTTCTTC. Amino acid sequence: CASSPPQSAGVGEQFF.

V and J are TRBV4-3 and TRBJ2-7; 11 bases are a match to TRBD1. With 0 bases clipped from V and 3 bases from J, the junction kept 7 bases outside the gene matches. The V gene's germline CDR1 is LGHNA and CDR2 YSLEER. The CDR3 consists of 17 residues. The CDR3 region is CASSQDGAGQGVYEQYF. The CDR3 DNA reads TGCGCCAGCAGCCAAGATGGGGCGGGACAGGGGGTCTACGAGCAGTACTTC.

The chain combines TRBV27 with TRBJ2-7; TRBD1 aligns across 7 bases. Germline CDR1 is MNHEY and CDR2 is SMNVEV (reference sequence). The CDR3 extends over 14 amino acids. J gave up 1 base and V 2 bases, and 2 bases lay outside the gene matches. The CDR3 sequence is CASSLQQGSYEQYF. The CDR3 coding sequence is TGTGCCAGCAGTTTACAACAGGGGTCCTACGAGCAGTACTTC.

The rearrangement joins TRBV2 to TRBJ2-5; 7 nucleotides align to TRBD2. This CDR3 has 17 amino acids. Trimming took 7 bases from V and 0 from J; bases not matched to a gene: 14. Germline CDR1 SNHLY, CDR2 FYNNEI. DNA for the CDR3: TGTGCCAGCACCTGGGGGGGGAGGGGCCCGGACCAAGAGACCCAGTACTTC. It codes for CASTWGGRGPDQETQYF.

The chain combines TRBV5-6 with TRBJ2-5, with TRBD2 matching over 7 bases. With 7 bases clipped from V and 4 bases from J, the junction kept 16 bases outside the gene matches. The CDR3 contains 16 residues. Germline CDR1 reads SGHDT; CDR2 reads YYEEEE. The CDR3 protein is CASSTVGAGEVETQYF. The CDR3, as DNA: TGTGCCAGCTCGACGGTTGGGGCGGGAGAGGTAGAGACCCAGTACTTC.

The chain recombines TRBV5-5 with TRBJ2-3, with 7 bases matching TRBD1. Germline-derived CDR1 and CDR2 are SGHKS and YYEKEE (reference sequence). V dropped 2 bases and J dropped 2; count of bases not matched to a gene: 5. This CDR3 has 15 amino acids. The CDR3 DNA reads TGTGCCAGCAGCTTACAGGGGAAATCCACAGATACGCAGTATTTT. Its translation is CASSLQGKSTDTQYF.

The rearrangement joins TRBV15 to TRBJ2-7; 7 nucleotides agree with TRBD2. The CDR3 length is 16 residues. The germline CDR1 and CDR2 sequences are LNHNV and YYDKDF (reference sequence). With V trimmed by 1 base and J by 4 bases, 10 bases remained unmatched. The CDR3 loop is CATSRVVAGAEYEQYF. The CDR3, as DNA: TGTGCCACCAGCAGAGTTGTAGCGGGCGCCGAGTACGAGCAGTACTTC.

The V and J genes are TRBV19 and TRBJ2-7; 10 bases map to TRBD1. The V gene's germline CDR1 is LNHDA and CDR2 SQIVND (reference sequence). V was clipped by 3 bases and J by 7 bases; unmatched bases: 18. The CDR3 sequence is 18 residues long. The CDR3 DNA follows: TGTGCCAGTAGTATTATCTTTAATCCAGGGACAGGGGCTGATGAGCAGTACTTC. This sequence encodes CASSIIFNPGTGADEQYF.

The chain recombines TRBV5-1 with TRBJ2-3; TRBD1 is a possible D gene (5 bases). Germline loops: CDR1 SGHRS, CDR2 YFSETQ. Trimming stripped 0 bases from V and 0 bases from J, with 8 bases between. The CDR3 is made up of 15 amino acids. The CDR3 DNA reads TGCGCCAGCAGCTTGGAAGCAGGGAGCACAGATACGCAGTATTTT. It codes for CASSLEAGSTDTQYF.

This chain joins TRBV2 and TRBJ1-6, with 12 positions matching TRBD1. The CDR3 consists of 15 residues. CDR1 is SNHLY and CDR2 is FYNNEI in the germline V gene. V shed 6 bases, J shed 10 bases, and the junction held 7 bases outside the gene matches. The CDR3 DNA reads as TGTGCCAGCAGGCCGGGACAGGGGGCCCGGTCACCCCTCCACTTT. Protein product: CASRPGQGARSPLHF. Supplemented by reference TRBV2 and TRBJ1-6, the full variable domain reads EPEVTQTPSHQVTQMGQEVILRCVPISNHLYFYWYRQILGQKVEFLVSFYNNEISEKSEIFDDQFSVERPDGSNFTLKIRSTKLEDSAMYFCASRPGQGARSPLHFGNGTRLTVT.

The chain combines TRBV24-1 with TRBJ2-2; the match to TRBD1 covers 9 bases. The ends lost 4 bases at V and 3 bases at J; junction bases unmatched: 5. Germline V lookup: CDR1 KGHDR, CDR2 SFDVKD. The CDR3 has 16 amino acids. CDR3 loop: CATSDQDRGYTGELFF. CDR3 coding DNA: TGTGCCACCAGTGACCAGGACAGGGGCTACACCGGGGAGCTGTTTTTT.

The rearrangement uses TRBV7-2 and TRBJ2-7, with TRBD2 matching 8 bases. The CDR3 consists of 16 residues. Germline CDR1 is SGHTA and CDR2 is FQGNSA. With V trimmed by 1 base and J by 1 base, 6 bases remained unmatched. The CDR3 sequence: CASSLEGSGVSYEQYF. The CDR3 bases are TGTGCCAGCAGCTTAGAGGGTAGCGGGGTGTCCTACGAGCAGTACTTC.

The chain is built from TRBV2 and TRBJ2-7; 7 positions agree with TRBD2. V shed 2 bases and J 2 bases; nucleotides not matched to a gene: 15. From germline, CDR1 is SNHLY and CDR2 FYNNEI. This CDR3 is built from 18 residues. CDR3 nucleotides: TGTGCCAGCAGTGAAAGCCGAGGACTAGTGGGGAGGACCTACGAGCAGTACTTC. Amino acid sequence: CASSESRGLVGRTYEQYF.

This chain links TRBV6-6 with TRBJ2-3, with 8 bases identical to TRBD1. The CDR3 loop spans 15 amino acids. Germline-derived CDR1 and CDR2 are MNHNY and SVGAGI (reference sequence). Trimming took 6 bases from V and 5 from J; bases not matched to a gene: 10. The CDR3 DNA is TGTGCCAGCAGCATACCCCAGGGGGCTGGAGATACGCAGTATTTT. It encodes CASSIPQGAGDTQYF.

The sample holds a few counts of this clone. The chain carries TRBV5-1 and TRBJ2-3; D perhaps matches TRBD2 (6 bases). Germline lookup yields CDR1 SGHRS and CDR2 YFSETQ. The CDR3 contains 15 residues. V dropped 1 base and J dropped 4 bases, with 13 bases sitting between them. DNA for the CDR3: TGCGCCAGCAGCTTGAGGGCTAGCGACGCAGATACGCAGTATTTT. This translates into CASSLRASDADTQYF.

The chain uses TRBV27 and TRBJ1-2; 9 nucleotides agree with TRBD1. The ends lost 6 bases at V and 0 bases at J; junction bases unmatched: 5. Germline lookup yields CDR1 MNHEY and CDR2 SMNVEV (reference sequence). CDR3 size: 15 residues. CDR3 DNA: TGTGCCAGCAGGATAGGACAGGGGACTAACTATGGCTACACCTTC. Its protein is CASRIGQGTNYGYTF.

This chain's CDR3 is CASSQLAGDRSAFF. In nucleotides, the CDR3 is TGTGCCAGCAGCCAACTAGCGGGAGACCGCTCCGCGTTCTTC. The chain recombines TRBV4-2 with TRBJ2-1; 10 bases fit TRBD2. The CDR3 loop spans 14 amino acids. The V gene's germline CDR1 is LGHNA and CDR2 YNFKEQ. The V gene end was trimmed by 2 bases and the J gene end by 15 bases; junction bases not matched to a gene: 10.